This T cell receptor (beta chain) was documented in a study of shared clonotypes between healthy human individuals. General study findings and limits: When naive CD4 clonotypes were compared across four donors, about 4.8% were shared. Rarefaction indicated that sorted-subset sequencing remained incomplete although depth was large.

The CDR3 covers 13 residues. The germline gives CDR1 MNHNS, CDR2 SASEGT. The V and J ends lost 8 bases and 7 bases, in that order; junction bases with no gene match: 7. To note about this clone: No antigen is known for it.

Repertoires were generated with immunoSEQ multiplex PCR, while TCRdb's copy carries only in-frame clones and drops some. The sample shows under 650,000 clones, around 96% of them seen only once. Specimen: naive CD4+ T cells sorted from blood. Documented subset: CD45RA+ positively selected. The J gene is TRBJ2-5, the V gene TRBV6-1; 10 bases map to TRBD1. This TCR was sampled from a woman in her twenties or thirties in good health. This CDR3 reads CASGDRGMATQYF. The CDR3 DNA follows: TGTGCCAGCGGGGACAGGGGTATGGCGACCCAGTACTTC.